The clone carrying this T cell receptor beta chain appeared a few times. Its antigen is as yet unknown. The data were taken from a study of T cell repertoires in cytomegalovirus infection. Study-level background: Evidence of both CMV infection and a matching HLA type came from public TCR beta signatures.

MiXCR was run by TCRdb on the reads, yielding one entry per CDR3 protein. The profile shows about 400,000 distinct CDR3 sequences, 15% to 20% of them singletons. Study results and limitations: Public TCR beta family frequency separated CMV-and-HLA carriers, including in an independent cohort. There were HLA-C-restricted CMV-specific TCR beta clonotypes dominating the ex vivo response.

V lost 3 bases to trimming and J lost 4 bases; unmatched junction nucleotides: 9. The CDR3 spans 17 residues. The origin of this receptor is a human donor in good health (CMV status not recorded). Some clones in this sample may be carry-over from other donors' samples. The material sequenced was PBMCs. The rearrangement joins TRBV12-3 or TRBV12-4 to TRBJ2-5, with TRBD2 matching over 12 bases. The CDR3: CASSFGSSGGAGETQYF. The CDR3, as DNA: TGTGCCAGCAGTTTCGGGTCTAGCGGGGGGGCAGGAGAGACCCAGTACTTC.